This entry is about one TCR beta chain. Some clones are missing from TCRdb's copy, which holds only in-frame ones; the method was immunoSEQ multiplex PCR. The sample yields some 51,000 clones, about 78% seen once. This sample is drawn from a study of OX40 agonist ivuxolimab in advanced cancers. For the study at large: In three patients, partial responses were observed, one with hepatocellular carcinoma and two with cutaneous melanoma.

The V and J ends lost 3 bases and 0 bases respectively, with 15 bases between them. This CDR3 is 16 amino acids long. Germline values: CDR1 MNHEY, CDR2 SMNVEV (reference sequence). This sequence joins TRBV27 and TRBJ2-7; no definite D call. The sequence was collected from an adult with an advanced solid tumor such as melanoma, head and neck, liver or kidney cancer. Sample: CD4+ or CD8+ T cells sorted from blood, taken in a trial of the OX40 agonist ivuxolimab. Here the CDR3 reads CASSFLQFSGSYEQYF. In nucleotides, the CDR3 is TGTGCCAGCAGTTTTCTCCAGTTTTCGGGCTCCTACGAGCAGTACTTC.